This entry describes one T cell receptor beta chain. The data were taken from a study of patients and donors after allogeneic stem cell transplantation. V lost 1 base and J lost 2, with 10 bases in between. This CDR3 comprises 15 residues. Looked up from germline, CDR1 is LGHNA and CDR2 is YSLEER. TCRdb re-analysed the RT-PCR reads in MiXCR, keeping a single row per CDR3 protein. Of about a million distinct CDR3 sequences in the sample, about a sixth are singletons; the top ten hold under 6.5%. The sequencing input was blood, either unsorted or a sorted T cell fraction (not recorded which). The chain combines TRBV4-3 with TRBJ2-3; D not certain. This clonotype originated in a human donor who was either an allogeneic HSCT recipient or a stem cell or donor lymphocyte infusion donor (not recorded which). It is not recorded whose cells these are; they may come from a transplant donor. As DNA, the CDR3 is TGCGCCAGCAGCCAAGGGGGATCAGACACAGATACGCAGTATTTT. Translated: CASSQGGSDTDTQYF.